This paragraph covers one TCR beta chain sequence. This sample stems from a study of blood T cell repertoires in COVID-19. Study-level background: The United States, Italy and Spain were the sources of the acute and convalescent COVID-19 samples. From T cells, B-cell-depleted T cells, or PBMCs came the material, which was cDNA or gDNA.

TCRdb's copy holds only in-frame clones and misses some; the assay was immunoSEQ multiplex PCR. Seen here are 200,000 to 300,000 clones, around 87% observed once, and the top ten hold approximately 1.4%. This receptor was identified in a woman aged 35 to 49 who had recovered from COVID-19. The sample comprised peripheral blood.

The CDR3 DNA sequence: TGTGCCAGCAGCCCCAACAGCCTTGGTGGCTACACCTTC. As protein: CASSPNSLGGYTF. This rearrangement joins TRBV7-2 to TRBJ1-2; the D is unclear. The V end was cut by 5 bases, the J end by 7 bases, with 14 bases between. CDR1 SGHTA and CDR2 FQGNSA come from the germline V gene. The CDR3 totals 13 residues. Looking up the rest from reference TRBV7-2 and TRBJ1-2 gives the full variable domain: GAGVSQSPSNKVTEKGKDVELRCDPISGHTALYWYRQSLGQGLEFLIYFQGNSAPDKSGLPSDRFSAERTGGSVSTLTIQRTQQEDSAVYLCASSPNSLGGYTFGSGTRLTVV.